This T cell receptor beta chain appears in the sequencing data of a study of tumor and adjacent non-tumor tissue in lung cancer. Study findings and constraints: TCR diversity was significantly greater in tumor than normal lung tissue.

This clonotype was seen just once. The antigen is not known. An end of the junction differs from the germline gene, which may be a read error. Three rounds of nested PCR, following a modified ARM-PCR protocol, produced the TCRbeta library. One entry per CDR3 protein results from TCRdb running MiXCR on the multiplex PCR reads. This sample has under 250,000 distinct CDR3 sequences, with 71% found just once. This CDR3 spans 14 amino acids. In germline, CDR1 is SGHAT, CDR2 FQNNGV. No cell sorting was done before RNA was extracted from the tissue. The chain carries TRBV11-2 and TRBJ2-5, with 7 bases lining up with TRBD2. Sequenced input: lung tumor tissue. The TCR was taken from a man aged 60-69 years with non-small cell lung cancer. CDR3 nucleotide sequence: TGTGCCAGCAGCGGGGGGGGGTACAAAGAGACCCAGTATTTC. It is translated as CASSGGGYKETQYF. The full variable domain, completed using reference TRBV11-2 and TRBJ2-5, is EAGVAQSPRYKIIEKRQSVAFWCNPISGHATLYWYQQILGQGPKLLIQFQNNGVVDDSQLPKDRFSAERLKGVDSTLKIQPAKLEDSAVYLCASSGGGYKETQYFGPGTRLLVL.